This is a list of T cell receptor beta chains from one sample in a study of blood T cell repertoires in COVID-19. Produced via immunoSEQ multiplex PCR; TCRdb's table is partial and in-frame only. The sample contains about 250,000 clones, around four fifths of which appear only once. Sequencing input: peripheral blood. These receptor sequences come from a man in his forties with active or convalescent COVID-19. The CDR3 runs from the conserved cysteine through the conserved F or W.

TRBV11-3	CASSLRLWDRADHTEAFF
TRBV4-3	CASSQEYRGLGGNTIYF
TRBV14	CASSHLGGSTEAFF
TRBV5-6	CASSLQGWDEQYF
TRBV6-2/TRBV6-3	CASSYGEYRGFNEQFF
TRBV7-9	CASSLGGAGLGYTF
TRBV11-2	CASSLGGAHQETQYF
TRBV6-5	CASGTGTAGLVLFF
TRBV27	CASSLFSATNEKLFF
TRBV7-2	CASSPSLAGLYEQYF
TRBV24-1	CATSDLRGTDTQYF
TRBV3-1/TRBV3-2	CASSDHITGYNEQFF